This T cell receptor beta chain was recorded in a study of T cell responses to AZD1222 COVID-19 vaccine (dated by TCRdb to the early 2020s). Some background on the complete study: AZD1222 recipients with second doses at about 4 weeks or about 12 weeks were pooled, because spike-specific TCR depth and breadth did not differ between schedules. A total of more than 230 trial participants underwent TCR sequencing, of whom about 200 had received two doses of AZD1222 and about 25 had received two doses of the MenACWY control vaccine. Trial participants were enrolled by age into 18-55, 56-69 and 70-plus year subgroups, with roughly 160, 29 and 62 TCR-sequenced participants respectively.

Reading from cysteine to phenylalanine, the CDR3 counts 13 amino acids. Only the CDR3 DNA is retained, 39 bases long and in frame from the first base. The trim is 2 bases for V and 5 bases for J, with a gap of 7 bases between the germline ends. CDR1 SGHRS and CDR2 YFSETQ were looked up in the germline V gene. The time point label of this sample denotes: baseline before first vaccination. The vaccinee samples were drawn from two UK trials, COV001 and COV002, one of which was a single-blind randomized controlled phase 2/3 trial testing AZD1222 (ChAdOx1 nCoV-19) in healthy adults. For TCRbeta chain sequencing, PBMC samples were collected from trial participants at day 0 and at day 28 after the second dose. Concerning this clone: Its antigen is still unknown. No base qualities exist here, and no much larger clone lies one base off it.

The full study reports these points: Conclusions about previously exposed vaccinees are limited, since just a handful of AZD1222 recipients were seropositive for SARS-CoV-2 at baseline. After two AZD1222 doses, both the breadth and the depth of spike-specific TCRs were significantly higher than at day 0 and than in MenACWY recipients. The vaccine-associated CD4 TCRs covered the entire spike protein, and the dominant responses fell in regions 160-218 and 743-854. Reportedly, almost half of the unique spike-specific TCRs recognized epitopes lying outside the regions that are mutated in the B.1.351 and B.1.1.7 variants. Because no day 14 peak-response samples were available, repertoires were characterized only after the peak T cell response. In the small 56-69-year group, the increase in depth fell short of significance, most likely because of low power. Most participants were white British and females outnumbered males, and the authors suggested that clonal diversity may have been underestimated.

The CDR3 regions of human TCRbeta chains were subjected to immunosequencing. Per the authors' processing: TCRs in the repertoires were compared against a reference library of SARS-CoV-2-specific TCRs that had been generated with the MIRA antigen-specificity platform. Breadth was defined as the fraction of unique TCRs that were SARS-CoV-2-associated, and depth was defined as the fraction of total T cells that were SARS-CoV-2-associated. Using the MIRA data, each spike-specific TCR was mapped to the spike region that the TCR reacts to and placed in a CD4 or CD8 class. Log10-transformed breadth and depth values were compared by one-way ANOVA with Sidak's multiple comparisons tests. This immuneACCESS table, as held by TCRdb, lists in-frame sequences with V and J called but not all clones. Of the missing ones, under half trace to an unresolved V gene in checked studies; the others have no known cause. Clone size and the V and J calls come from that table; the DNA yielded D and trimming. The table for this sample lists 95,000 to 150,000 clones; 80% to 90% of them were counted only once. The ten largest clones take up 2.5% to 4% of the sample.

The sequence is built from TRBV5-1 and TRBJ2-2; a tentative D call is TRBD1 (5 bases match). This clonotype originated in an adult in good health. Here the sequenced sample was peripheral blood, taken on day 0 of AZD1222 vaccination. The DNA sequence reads TGCGCCAGCAGCTTACAGGAAACCGGGGAGCTGTTTTTT. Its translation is CASSLQETGELFF.